This is a list of T cell receptor beta chains from one sample in a study of blood T cells in healthy people across ages. Each CDR3 protein is one row after TCRdb ran MiXCR on the 5' RACE reads. This table has some 1.4 million distinct CDR3 sequences, 35% to 45% appearing once. The sample consisted of blood. The receptors derive from a young woman in good health. CDR3s include the opening cysteine and the closing phenylalanine or tryptophan. Fields, in order: clone size, D gene, V gene, J gene, CDR3 protein, CDR3 DNA. The D gene is left open where the match is weak. Not every row has a clone size; where given, it reads once, few, many or a size class.

once	NA	TRBV6-2/TRBV6-3	TRBJ1-5	CASSSHQVNSQHF	TGTGCCAGCAGCTCCCACCAGGTGAATTCCCAGCATTTT
many	TRBD2	TRBV27	TRBJ2-1	CASSLAGLEHNEQFF	TGTGCCAGCAGTTTAGCCGGACTAGAACACAATGAGCAGTTCTTC
NA	TRBD1	TRBV7-9	TRBJ1-2	CASSSQGTGGFYGYTF	TGTGCCAGCAGCTCCCAGGGGACAGGGGGATTTTATGGCTACACCTTC
NA	NA	TRBV2	TRBJ2-5	CATQYQETQYF	TGTGCCACCCAGTACCAAGAGACCCAGTACTTC
NA	NA	TRBV7-2	TRBJ2-2	CASSLGEHTGELFF	TGTGCCAGCAGCTTAGGGGAACACACCGGGGAGCTGTTTTTT
once	TRBD2	TRBV20-1	TRBJ2-3	CGAPPGLGADTQYF	TGCGGTGCTCCCCCGGGACTAGGGGCAGATACGCAGTATTTT
NA	TRBD1	TRBV27	TRBJ2-1	CASSLRDRDGNEQFF	TGTGCCAGCAGCCTCCGGGACAGGGATGGAAATGAGCAGTTCTTC
few	TRBD2	TRBV7-2	TRBJ2-7	CASRQLAGGLYEQYF	TGTGCCAGCAGACAATTAGCGGGAGGGTTGTACGAGCAGTACTTC
NA	TRBD1	TRBV24-1	TRBJ1-5	CATSDPGTGGFQPQHF	TGTGCCACCAGTGATCCCGGGACAGGGGGCTTTCAGCCCCAGCATTTT
once	NA	TRBV6-5	TRBJ2-5	CASTLIWFLYF	TGTGCCAGCACCCTGATTTGGTTTTTGTACTTC
NA	NA	TRBV5-1	TRBJ2-2	CASSPPKDRRDTGELFF	TGCGCCAGCAGTCCCCCAAAGGATCGAAGGGACACCGGGGAGCTGTTTTTT
NA	NA	TRBV28	TRBJ2-3	CASREVNTQYF	TGTGCCAGCAGGGAGGTAAATACGCAGTATTTT
few	TRBD2	TRBV20-1	TRBJ2-3	CSAPSGTVDTQYF	TGCAGTGCCCCTAGCGGGACTGTAGATACGCAGTATTTT
NA	TRBD1	TRBV3-1	TRBJ1-2	CASSQMDRESYGYTF	TGTGCCAGCAGCCAGATGGACAGGGAGAGCTATGGCTACACCTTC
NA	NA	TRBV20-1	TRBJ2-7	CSAGDAGPSYEQYF	TGCAGTGCTGGAGATGCGGGGCCCTCCTACGAGCAGTACTTC
NA	NA	TRBV5-1	TRBJ2-1	CASSPEPLTREQFF	TGCGCCAGCAGTCCCGAGCCCCTAACCCGAGAGCAGTTCTTC
few	NA	TRBV12-3/TRBV12-4	TRBJ2-5	CASRGKGGVTQYF	TGTGCCAGCAGGGGCAAAGGGGGGGTGACCCAGTACTTC
NA	TRBD2	TRBV4-1	TRBJ2-1	CASDLASGSLTLYNEQFF	TGCGCCAGCGACCTGGCTAGCGGGAGCCTGACCCTCTACAATGAGCAGTTCTTC
NA	TRBD1	TRBV7-3	TRBJ2-1	CASSYDRDETQFF	TGTGCCAGCAGCTACGACAGGGATGAGACCCAGTTCTTC
NA	NA	TRBV20-1	TRBJ1-2	CSAMGGRYGYTF	TGCAGTGCTATGGGGGGGCGATATGGCTACACCTTC
NA	TRBD1	TRBV6-6	TRBJ2-3	CASREFRDSTDTQYF	TGTGCCAGCAGAGAATTCCGGGACAGTACAGATACGCAGTATTTT
few	NA	TRBV5-5	TRBJ2-3	CASSPHPYTDTQYF	TGTGCCAGCAGCCCCCACCCTTACACAGATACGCAGTATTTT
NA	TRBD1	TRBV13	TRBJ1-6	CASSHGQGTYNSPLHF	TGTGCCAGCAGCCACGGACAGGGCACCTATAATTCACCCCTCCACTTT
NA	NA	TRBV7-6	TRBJ2-6	CASLPGVVGYSGANVLTF	TGTGCCAGCCTCCCTGGGGTTGTGGGGTACTCTGGGGCCAACGTCCTGACTTTC